This T cell receptor beta chain was profiled in a study of CD8+ T cells in alopecia areata. The V end lost 4 bases, the J end lost 2 bases, and 8 bases lay between the germline ends. The CDR3 consists of 12 residues. Germline V lookup: CDR1 GKSSPN, CDR2 SITVG. On this clone: Germline and genes here are mouse. With the read ending 4 residues before the CDR3 end, the germline J gene is used to fill in that end.

Sequencing relied on a cDNA template that was reverse transcribed from extracted RNA. Generated by immunoSEQ multiplex PCR, the TCRdb table keeps only in-frame clones and is missing some. This sample comprises around 100,000 clones, none seen once only. This chain joins TRBV31 and TRBJ1-2, with D perhaps TRBD1 (5 bases). Sequenced sample: lesional skin. This sequence originates from a C3H/HeJ mouse with alopecia areata. The MHC haplotype of this mouse line is H2-k. CDR3 amino acids: CAWNSGNSDYTF. Incomplete CDR3 DNA: TGTGCCTGGAATTCAGGGAACTCC. The full variable domain, in which reference TRBV31 and TRBJ1-2 provide the parts outside the CDR3, is AQTIHQWPVAEIKAVGSPLSLGCTIKGKSSPNLYWYWQATGGTLQQLFYSITVGQVESVVQLNLSASRPKDDQFILSTEKLLLSHSGFYLCAWNSGNSDYTFGSGTRLLVI.